The rows below give T cell receptor beta chains drawn from one sample of a study of identical twins. TCRdb re-derived calls from the 5' RACE reads in MiXCR, one entry per CDR3 protein. The sample records under 900,000 distinct CDR3 sequences, about 20% being singletons. The same sample was also studied in work on T cells expressing NK-cell markers.

Material: PBMCs. The source is a woman between 18 and 29 years old in good health. Both conserved end residues are part of each CDR3. The D gene is left open where the match is weak. The listing skips clone size in some rows; elsewhere it reads once, few, many or a size class.

d_gene | j_gene | v_gene | abundance | CDR3aa | CDR3nt
TRBD2 | TRBJ2-3 | TRBV7-2 | many | CASRSGRAGDTQYF | TGTGCCAGCAGAAGCGGGAGGGCCGGAGATACGCAGTATTTT
NA | TRBJ2-7 | TRBV6-5 | NA | CASSYSNSGGYEQYF | TGTGCCAGCAGTTACTCGAATAGCGGAGGCTACGAGCAGTACTTC
NA | TRBJ1-1 | TRBV5-5 | NA | CASSLTGASSAFF | TGTGCCAGCAGCCTTACGGGAGCTTCGTCAGCTTTCTTT
TRBD1 | TRBJ2-7 | TRBV5-5 | few | CASSLQTGQGHYEQYF | TGTGCCAGCAGCTTGCAGACCGGACAGGGTCACTACGAGCAGTACTTC
NA | TRBJ2-2 | TRBV3-1 | once | CASSSRHRGELFF | TGTGCCAGCAGCTCCCGTCACCGTGGGGAGCTGTTTTTT
NA | TRBJ2-7 | TRBV12-3/TRBV12-4 | NA | CASTKGGTGYEQYF | TGTGCCAGCACCAAGGGGGGCACCGGCTACGAGCAGTACTTC
TRBD1 | TRBJ2-7 | TRBV20-1 | NA | CSAREGTGGREQYF | TGCAGTGCTAGAGAGGGGACAGGGGGTCGGGAGCAGTACTTC
NA | TRBJ2-1 | TRBV20-1 | NA | CSARVGVSEQFF | TGCAGTGCTAGAGTGGGGGTCAGTGAGCAGTTCTTC
NA | TRBJ1-2 | TRBV27 | NA | CASSPNYPGVARVRDDGYTF | TGTGCCAGCAGTCCAAATTATCCGGGTGTGGCCCGGGTCAGGGACGATGGCTACACCTTC
TRBD2 | TRBJ2-2 | TRBV11-1 | NA | CASTPRNGLAGGKGTGELFF | TGTGCCAGCACCCCCCGCAATGGACTAGCGGGAGGGAAGGGCACCGGGGAGCTGTTTTTT
NA | TRBJ1-2 | TRBV29-1 | few | CSVGGTGWGYTF | TGCAGCGTTGGGGGGACCGGGTGGGGCTACACCTTC
NA | TRBJ1-1 | TRBV12-3/TRBV12-4 | NA | CASSLMGGETEAFF | TGTGCCAGCAGTTTAATGGGAGGAGAGACTGAAGCTTTCTTT
NA | TRBJ2-3 | TRBV20-1 | NA | CSALEEPTDTQYF | TGCAGTGCTCTCGAGGAGCCCACAGATACGCAGTATTTT
TRBD2 | TRBJ2-7 | TRBV20-1 | many | CSARDLSGDSYEQYF | TGCAGTGCTAGAGACCTTAGCGGGGACTCCTACGAGCAGTACTTC
NA | TRBJ2-3 | TRBV7-9 | NA | CASSDRDRRTDTQYF | TGTGCCAGCAGCGATAGGGACCGCCGCACAGATACGCAGTATTTT
NA | TRBJ1-1 | TRBV20-1 | NA | CSAHRAGTEAFF | TGCAGTGCCCACAGGGCCGGCACTGAAGCTTTCTTT
NA | TRBJ1-1 | TRBV3-1 | NA | CASSQSGSTEAFF | TGTGCCAGCAGCCAATCAGGGTCCACTGAAGCTTTCTTT
NA | TRBJ2-1 | TRBV11-2 | NA | CASSPRASKDEQFF | TGTGCCAGCAGCCCTAGAGCCAGCAAGGATGAGCAGTTCTTC
NA | TRBJ2-1 | TRBV11-2 | NA | CASSPVGAYNEQFF | TGTGCCAGCAGCCCGGTTGGCGCCTACAATGAGCAGTTCTTC
TRBD2 | TRBJ2-5 | TRBV25-1 | few | CASSGGTSGGETQYF | TGTGCCAGCAGTGGGGGGACTAGCGGGGGGGAGACCCAGTACTTC
NA | TRBJ1-2 | TRBV5-1 | NA | CASSLGGTTNYGYTF | TGCGCCAGCAGCTTGGGAGGGACTACTAACTATGGCTACACCTTC
TRBD2 | TRBJ2-3 | TRBV20-1 | few | CSAAGTSGRPHEATDTQYF | TGCAGTGCTGCCGGGACTAGCGGGAGGCCCCACGAAGCCACAGATACGCAGTATTTT
TRBD2 | TRBJ2-3 | TRBV20-1 | NA | CSAILLAGSGDTQYF | TGCAGCGCCATTTTACTAGCGGGGTCGGGAGATACGCAGTATTTT
NA | TRBJ1-2 | TRBV3-1 | many | CASSPAGRGYTF | TGTGCCAGCAGCCCGGCGGGGCGCGGCTACACCTTC
TRBD2 | TRBJ2-3 | TRBV3-1 | once | CASSTRSGGGTDTQYF | TGTGCCAGCAGCACCCGTAGCGGGGGAGGCACAGATACGCAGTATTTT
NA | TRBJ1-1 | TRBV20-1 | few | CSAQGTLNTEAFF | TGCAGTGCCCAGGGCACCTTGAACACTGAAGCTTTCTTT
NA | TRBJ1-1 | TRBV6-5 | NA | CASRNRESEAFF | TGTGCCAGCAGAAACAGGGAATCTGAAGCTTTCTTT